The rows below give T cell receptor beta chains drawn from one sample of a study of T-cell reconstitution after alpha-beta-depleted transplantation in children. TCRdb used MiXCR to reprocess the PCR reads, holding one entry per CDR3 protein. The data contain about 980,000 distinct CDR3 sequences, around 30% of them seen just once; the ten biggest clones take up 25% to 35%. The source material was PBMCs, mostly from graft donor cells, sampled 360 days after TCRalphabeta/CD19-depleted stem cell transplant. These receptors originate from a boy younger than two who had a stem cell transplant for SCID, so the T cells may come from the graft donor. CDR3s include the opening cysteine and the closing phenylalanine or tryptophan. The order of the fields is clone size, J gene, D gene, V gene, CDR3 DNA, CDR3 protein. The D gene is left open where the match is weak. The size of a clone is reported for some rows only, either as once, few or many, or as a class for expanded clones.

>few|TRBJ1-1|NA|TRBV25-1
TGTGCCAGCAGTAGAAAAGGGACCGCAAACACTGAAGCTTTCTTT
CASSRKGTANTEAFF
>NA|TRBJ2-3|NA|TRBV9
TGTGCCAGCAGCGTAGGAGGAGTTCCCGGCACAGATACGCAGTATTTT
CASSVGGVPGTDTQYF
>NA|TRBJ1-1|NA|TRBV3-1
TGTGCCAGCAGCCCTCCATACAAGGACATGAACACTGAAGCTTTCTTT
CASSPPYKDMNTEAFF
>once|TRBJ2-4|NA|TRBV20-1
TGCAGTGCTCCCTGGGGCCTTCAAAACATTCAGTACTTC
CSAPWGLQNIQYF
>NA|TRBJ2-1|NA|TRBV5-1
TGCGCCAGCAGCTTATTTGCGGGGGCCGTAGATGAGCAGTTCTTC
CASSLFAGAVDEQFF
>few|TRBJ2-1|TRBD2|TRBV20-1
TGCAGTGCTAAAGTCCTAGCGGGGAATGAGCAGTTCTTC
CSAKVLAGNEQFF
>NA|TRBJ2-1|NA|TRBV11-1
TGTGCCAGCAGCTTAGTAGCCCACCGAGATTACAATGAGCAGTTCTTC
CASSLVAHRDYNEQFF
>few|TRBJ2-2|TRBD2|TRBV5-1
TGCGCCAGCAGCTTGCTCCCGGGACTAGCGGGGGCCACCGGGGAGCTGTTTTTT
CASSLLPGLAGATGELFF
>many|TRBJ1-1|NA|TRBV29-1
TGCAGCGTTGATAGGACGGGAGAGCGGGCTTTCTTT
CSVDRTGERAFF
>few|TRBJ2-3|TRBD1|TRBV10-3
TGTGCCATCAGTGACCGGCGACCGACAGGGCGAGGCACAGATACGCAGTATTTT
CAISDRRPTGRGTDTQYF
>once|TRBJ2-1|TRBD2|TRBV6-5
TGTGCCAGCAGTTACTATAAAGCGACTAGCGGGGGGGGCAATGAGCAGTTCTTC
CASSYYKATSGGGNEQFF
>NA|TRBJ1-1|NA|TRBV12-3/TRBV12-4
TGTGCCAGCAGGACCCCAGGGCTCCGGAACACTGAAGCTTTCTTT
CASRTPGLRNTEAFF
>NA|TRBJ1-2|TRBD1|TRBV5-1
TGCGCCAGCAGCTTGGTTCAGGGGGCCTATGGCTACACCTTC
CASSLVQGAYGYTF
>NA|TRBJ2-3|NA|TRBV5-1
TGCGCCAGCAGCTTGGGACCCACTGGCACAGATACGCAGTATTTT
CASSLGPTGTDTQYF
>few|TRBJ2-7|NA|TRBV6-1
TGTGCCAGCAGTCCTTACTTTCTGGGGGCGAGTAAACGATACGAGCAGTACTTC
CASSPYFLGASKRYEQYF
>NA|TRBJ1-2|NA|TRBV28
TGTGCCAGCAGAGAGGGGGGGGACTATGGCTACACCTTC
CASREGGDYGYTF
>few|TRBJ2-7|NA|TRBV10-2
TGCGCCAGCAGTAAGACTGGTTTATACTACGAGCAGTACTTC
CASSKTGLYYEQYF
>NA|TRBJ2-2|TRBD2|TRBV4-1
TGCGCCAGCAGCCACAGCGGGGGATGGGGCCGGGAGCTGTTTTTT
CASSHSGGWGRELFF
>few|TRBJ1-1|NA|TRBV20-1
TGCAGTGCTAGAGAGGGAAGTGAAGCTTTCTTT
CSAREGSEAFF
>few|TRBJ2-4|NA|TRBV29-1
TGCAGCGTTGAAGATGGAGGCGTCCTAGCCAAAAACATTCAGTACTTC
CSVEDGGVLAKNIQYF
>few|TRBJ2-2|NA|TRBV12-3/TRBV12-4
TGTGCCAGCAAAAGTAGCGGTTCCACCGGGGAGCTGTTTTTT
CASKSSGSTGELFF
>few|TRBJ1-1|NA|TRBV20-1
TGCAGTGCTAGAGCCACAGGGAACACTGAAGCTTTCTTT
CSARATGNTEAFF
>NA|TRBJ2-1|NA|TRBV11-2
TGTGCCAGCAGCTTAGATATAAGTTTCCATGAGCAGTTCTTC
CASSLDISFHEQFF
>few|TRBJ1-2|NA|TRBV4-2
TGTGCCAGCAGCCAAGACGGAGCAGGGCCAAGCTATGGCTACACCTTC
CASSQDGAGPSYGYTF
>NA|TRBJ1-2|NA|TRBV28
TGTGCCAGCAGTTTTCGGAGCCCCAGATTTGGAACAAACACCTTC
CASSFRSPRFGTNTF
>few|TRBJ2-3|TRBD1|TRBV29-1
TGCAGCGTTGCCGCCGGGACAGCTCTTTCAGATACGCAGTATTTT
CSVAAGTALSDTQYF
>NA|TRBJ1-5|NA|TRBV20-1
TGCAGTGCTGGGGCGGGTTTCAATCAGCCCCAGCATTTT
CSAGAGFNQPQHF
>few|TRBJ2-7|TRBD1|TRBV6-1
TGTGCCAGCAGTCTCCAACAGGGGGTATCATACGAGCAGTACTTC
CASSLQQGVSYEQYF
>few|TRBJ2-3|NA|TRBV7-8
TGTGCCAGCAGCTTAGGGTCGGTCGGAACAGATACGCAGTATTTT
CASSLGSVGTDTQYF
>few|TRBJ2-3|NA|TRBV7-2
TGTGCCAGCAGCTTAGGGCCAGGGGGCGGGGGTGCAGATACGCAGTATTTT
CASSLGPGGGGADTQYF
>few|TRBJ2-1|TRBD1|TRBV27
TGTGCCAGCAGTTTATCGCGACAGGGGGCAAGGAATGAGCAGTTCTTC
CASSLSRQGARNEQFF
>NA|TRBJ2-6|NA|TRBV2
TGTGCCACTTCTCGGGCAGGGACCGGGGCCAACGTCCTGACTTTC
CATSRAGTGANVLTF
>NA|TRBJ1-3|NA|TRBV27
TGTGCCAGCAGTTCCGGGTTAGCAAACACCATATATTTT
CASSSGLANTIYF
>NA|TRBJ1-4|NA|TRBV9
TGTGCCAGCAGCGTCGTGCCCGCTGAAAAACTGTTTTTT
CASSVVPAEKLFF
>many|TRBJ2-7|NA|TRBV20-1
TGCAGTGCCAGCAGGGGATCCTACGAGCAGTACTTC
CSASRGSYEQYF
>NA|TRBJ2-7|NA|TRBV4-3
TGCGCCAGCAGCCAAGATCCGGGTTTTCCCTACGAGCAGTACTTC
CASSQDPGFPYEQYF
>NA|TRBJ2-5|NA|TRBV24-1
TGTGCCACCAGTGATTTCCTCTCTGAAGAGACCCAGTACTTC
CATSDFLSEETQYF
>NA|TRBJ2-2|NA|TRBV5-1
TGCGCCAGCAGCAGGGGCGGTAGAAGGGTAACGACCGGGGAGCTGTTTTTT
CASSRGGRRVTTGELFF
>NA|TRBJ1-3|TRBD1|TRBV28
TGTGCCAGCAGTTTCTCCCTTGGTCGGGACAGCTCTGGAAACACCATATATTTT
CASSFSLGRDSSGNTIYF
>NA|TRBJ2-7|NA|TRBV28
TGTGCCAGCAGTTTATTGGCGGGATTCTACGAGCAGTACTTC
CASSLLAGFYEQYF
>many|TRBJ2-5|NA|TRBV5-1
TGCGCCAGCAGCTTGGAGAATAGCGAGGAGACCCAGTACTTC
CASSLENSEETQYF
>NA|TRBJ2-3|NA|TRBV27
TGTGCCAGCAGTTTGTCCGCGGCAGGGGCATACACAGATACGCAGTATTTT
CASSLSAAGAYTDTQYF
>NA|TRBJ2-5|TRBD2|TRBV20-1
TGCAGTGCTACCTCCGAGTCGGGGGGGCTGAGGGAGACCCAGTACTTC
CSATSESGGLRETQYF
>few|TRBJ2-1|NA|TRBV20-1
TGCAGTGCTAGATCGGGACGGTTAAGCTCCTACAATGAGCAGTTCTTC
CSARSGRLSSYNEQFF
>NA|TRBJ1-1|NA|TRBV7-2
TGTGCCAGCAGCTTAACGGGGGCGCTCTCTGAAGCTTTCTTT
CASSLTGALSEAFF
>once|TRBJ2-1|TRBD2|TRBV18
TGTGCCAGCTCCCCTAGGAGCGGGGGATATCTATACAATGAGCAGTTCTTC
CASSPRSGGYLYNEQFF
>NA|TRBJ2-7|NA|TRBV12-3/TRBV12-4
TGTGCCAGCAGCTGGGAGTCGGGCTACGAGCAGTACTTC
CASSWESGYEQYF
>few|TRBJ1-1|TRBD1|TRBV12-3/TRBV12-4
TGTGCCAGCAGCCCCCAACAGGGGTTCACTGAAGCTTTCTTT
CASSPQQGFTEAFF
>NA|TRBJ2-7|NA|TRBV28
TGTGCCAGCATCCCGCGGGCTAGTCAGGTCACCTACGAGCAGTACTTC
CASIPRASQVTYEQYF
>few|TRBJ2-7|NA|TRBV29-1
TGCAGCGTTGTGGCAGCCGCACCCTACGAGCAGTACTTC
CSVVAAAPYEQYF
>few|TRBJ2-7|TRBD2|TRBV10-3
TGTGCCATCAGCCCTGGGAGGGGCCGGATCAGGTACGAGCAGTACTTC
CAISPGRGRIRYEQYF